The 13 T cell receptor delta chains in this list originate from one sample, sequenced in a study of delta chains in infants with herpesvirus infections (dated by TCRdb to the early 2020s). The library relied on RT-PCR. TCRdb lists the instrument as Illumina MiSeq. PBMC RNA was reverse transcribed with SuperScript II using gamma-chain- and delta-chain-specific primers to generate TCR cDNA. TCRdb reprocessed the public data with the CATT caller; entries with the same nucleotide sequence were combined afterwards. The table for this sample lists 1,000 to 1,500 delta-chain clones; 33% of them were counted only once. The ten largest clones take up 20% to 25% of the sample. Here the sequenced sample was peripheral blood, taken at time point 2 of longitudinal follow-up. The receptors derive from a human donor who was a Ugandan infant, either HIV-exposed or HIV-unexposed (not recorded which).

By sample share, this clone is medium-sized. The sample carries other DNA sequences with the same CDR3. The chain joins TRDV1 to TRDJ1; weak D call: TRDD3 (6 bases). The V and J ends lost 3 bases and 1 base respectively, with 30 bases between them. The CDR3 loop spans 21 amino acids. Looked up from germline, CDR1 is TSWWSYY and CDR2 is QGS. CDR3 protein: CALGDPLPPGLQLLGTDKLIF. CDR3 bases: TGTGCTCTTGGGGACCCCCTCCCTCCGGGGCTACAGTTACTGGGCACCGATAAACTCATCTTT.

Within the sample, this clone is medium-sized. The chain employs TRDV1 and TRDJ1; D is uncertain. This CDR3 comprises 17 residues. The germline V gene has CDR1 TSWWSYY and CDR2 QGS. V was trimmed by 3 bases and J by 11 bases, leaving 28 bases between them. The CDR3 DNA reads TGTGCTCTTGGGGACTTTACCTCTAGTCCCCCCCCGACAGGGCTCATCTTT. Translation gives CALGDFTSSPPPTGLIF.

This clone was counted a few times. The chain has TRDV1 and TRDJ1, with TRDD3 matching over 10 bases. The CDR3 contains 23 residues. CDR1 is TSWWSYY and CDR2 is QGS in the germline V gene. With 3 bases clipped from V and 2 bases from J, the junction kept 27 bases outside the gene matches. The CDR3, as DNA: TGTGCTCTTGGGGAGGGGTACGGGGCCTTCCAGGTACTGGGGGATCGTGGAACCGATAAACTCATCTTT. This translates into CALGEGYGAFQVLGDRGTDKLIF.

This clone ranks as medium-sized. This chain uses TRDV1 with TRDJ3, with D hard to call. V lost 4 bases and J 2 bases, leaving 24 bases between the germline ends. The CDR3 runs 21 residues. CDR1 is TSWWSYY, CDR2 QGS, per germline. The CDR3 region is CALGVKGLLGGTPWDTRQMFF. CDR3 sequence (DNA): TGTGCTCTTGGGGTCAAGGGACTATTAGGAGGTACCCCCTGGGACACCCGACAGATGTTTTTC.

This chain links TRDV1 with TRDJ1; the match to TRDD3 covers 9 bases. This CDR3 comprises 18 residues. After removal of 0 bases from V and 10 bases from J, the junction contained 18 bases not matched to a gene. Looked up from germline, CDR1 is TSWWSYY and CDR2 is QGS. CDR3 protein: CALGELPKRAPWGIRLIF. In DNA form, the CDR3 reads TGTGCTCTTGGGGAACTTCCTAAACGGGCACCATGGGGGATAAGACTCATCTTT.

This clone is hyperexpanded. Other DNA sequences in this specimen translate into the identical CDR3. This chain joins TRDV3 and TRDJ1; the D gene is possibly TRDD3 (6 bases). CDR3 length: 15 amino acids. In germline, CDR1 is TVYSNPD, CDR2 GDNSRS (reference sequence). The CDR3 DNA reads as TGTGCGGGGGGACTGCGACACAAAGGCACCGATAAACTCATCTTT. This encodes CAGGLRHKGTDKLIF.

This clone rates as large. J is TRDJ1 and V is TRDV1; the match to TRDD3 covers 8 bases. Germline V lookup: CDR1 TSWWSYY, CDR2 QGS. This CDR3 has 16 amino acids. J was trimmed by 6 bases and V by 0 bases; bases with no gene match: 9. The CDR3 DNA reads as TGTGCTCTTGGGGAACTTTCGTACTGGGGGCCCAATAAACTCATCTTT. As protein: CALGELSYWGPNKLIF.

Judged by abundance, this clone is medium-sized. V and J are TRDV1 and TRDJ1, with 10 bases that match TRDD3. This CDR3 is built from 18 residues. J was trimmed by 2 bases and V by 8 bases; bases with no gene match: 17. Germline values: CDR1 TSWWSYY, CDR2 QGS. The CDR3 sequence: CALPGGDYWGIGTDKLIF. The DNA for the CDR3 is TGTGCTCTTCCGGGGGGAGACTACTGGGGGATCGGTACCGATAAACTCATCTTT.

CDR3 loop: CALGEPLYGTTDKLIF. CDR3 in DNA: TGTGCTCTTGGGGAACCCCTGTACGGTACCACCGATAAACTCATCTTT. The chain is built from TRDV1 and TRDJ1; D not resolved. This CDR3 has 16 residues. The germline CDR1 and CDR2 sequences are TSWWSYY and QGS. V was trimmed by 1 base and J by 1 base, leaving 13 bases between them.

On this clone itself: This probably arose from a read error, given a far larger clone one base away. J is TRDJ1 and V is TRDV1; D possibly uses TRDD2 or TRDD3 (6 bases each). Germline lookup yields CDR1 TSWWSYY and CDR2 QGS. This CDR3 contains 19 residues. The DNA of the CDR3 is TGTGCTCTTGAAACGGCCTTCCCTGTACTGGGATTCTACACCGATAAACCCATCTTT. Its translation: CALETAFPVLGFYTDKPIF.

By sample share, this clone is hyperexpanded. Other DNA sequences in this sample translate to the same CDR3. This chain links TRDV1 with TRDJ1; TRDD3 matches at 12 bases. Germline V gene sequence: CDR1 TSWWSYY, CDR2 QGS. The trim removed 4 bases at V and 2 bases at J, leaving 11 bases unmatched. The CDR3 consists of 18 residues. CDR3 bases: TGTGCTCTTGGGGTCCCAACTGGGGGATACCTTCAGACCGATAAACTCATCTTT. Its protein product is CALGVPTGGYLQTDKLIF.

The chain employs TRDV1 and TRDJ1; the D gene is possibly TRDD3 (6 bases). The germline gives CDR1 TSWWSYY, CDR2 QGS. The CDR3 covers 16 residues. V lost 2 bases to trimming and J lost 3 bases, with 16 bases between them. The CDR3 region is CALGEMLRGYPDKLIF. DNA for the CDR3: TGTGCTCTTGGGGAAATGTTGAGAGGATACCCCGATAAACTCATCTTT.

In its sample, this clone ranks as large (0.1 to 1%). V is TRDV2 and J is TRDJ2; 7 bases fit TRDD3. This CDR3 comprises 18 residues. Germline values: CDR1 GEAIGNYY, CDR2 EKD. V dropped 0 bases and J dropped 1; count of bases not matched to a gene: 10. For the CDR3, the DNA is TGTGCCTGTGACACCGTCAGTGGGGGACCCGGTTTGACAGCACAACTCTTCTTT. Translated, it gives CACDTVSGGPGLTAQLFF.